The present T cell receptor beta chain was sequenced within a study of vaccination and CD4 T cells after COVID-19. Study overall: The study drew post-COVID samples a median 101 days after diagnosis (range 35 to 161).

Looked up from germline, CDR1 is SGHVS and CDR2 is FQNEAQ. The CDR3 runs to 17 residues. Trimming left V 0 bases short and J 0 bases short, with 9 bases between. Details on this clonotype: Its antigen is currently unknown.

Described treatment: roughly 10-day PBMC culture with coronavirus spike peptide pools or control peptides (ViraFEST assay). In the ViraFEST assay, peptide-pool expansion preceded TCR sequencing of expanded clonotypes. The Oncomine TCR Beta short-read assay generated sequence data from the DNA of cultured CD4+ T cells. Genomic DNA was taken out of cultured CD4+ T cells by extraction. Each CDR3 protein gets one entry after TCRdb re-called the PCR reads with MiXCR. Of roughly 11,000 distinct CDR3 sequences in the sample, 56% were seen once. This receptor was taken from a human donor who had recovered from COVID-19. This chain connects TRBV7-8 to TRBJ2-6; a possible D gene is TRBD2 (5 bases). Sequenced material: CD4+ T cells from blood, cultured in vitro. For the CDR3, the DNA is TGTGCCAGCAGCTTAGCGACCCGGGGCTCTGGGGCCAACGTCCTGACTTTC. This gives the protein CASSLATRGSGANVLTF.